The next 26 T cell receptor beta chains were all read from a single sample in a study of OX40 agonist ivuxolimab in advanced cancers. Sequencing was performed with immunoSEQ multiplex PCR; in TCRdb, only in-frame clones are kept and a portion is missing. The table includes 53,000 or so clones, over 80% detected once. The sample here was CD4+ or CD8+ T cells sorted from blood, taken in a trial of the OX40 agonist ivuxolimab. These TCRs come from an adult with an advanced solid tumor such as melanoma, head and neck, liver or kidney cancer.

The rearrangement joins TRBV7-9 to TRBJ1-1; D may be TRBD1 (5 bases). The V gene lost 5 bases and the J gene lost 2 bases, with 12 bases spanning the gap. Germline CDR1 and CDR2: SEHNR and FQNEAQ (reference sequence). CDR3 length: 14 residues. The CDR3 loop is CASSRTGTNTEAFF. The CDR3 DNA follows: TGTGCCAGCAGCCGTACCGGGACTAACACTGAAGCTTTCTTT.

This chain joins TRBV11-3 and TRBJ1-5; no clear D gene. The CDR3 length is 13 residues. Germline V gives CDR1 SGHNT, CDR2 YENEEA. V was trimmed by 0 bases and J by 5 bases, leaving 5 bases between them. The CDR3 loop is CASSLDLYQPQHF. The CDR3, as DNA: TGTGCCAGCAGCTTAGATCTTTATCAGCCCCAGCATTTT.

This clone came up once. The CDR3 loop is CSVGPSITDTQYF. Written as DNA, the CDR3 is TGCAGCGTTGGGCCCTCGATCACAGATACGCAGTATTTT. The chain recombines TRBV29-1 with TRBJ2-3; D unclear. Deletions cut 4 bases from V and 2 bases from J, with 10 bases between. The CDR3 is made up of 13 amino acids. Germline V gene sequence: CDR1 SQVTM, CDR2 ANQGSEA.

CDR3 region: CASSQGSLDEQYF. In DNA form, the CDR3 reads TGTGCCAGCAGCCAGGGGTCTCTAGACGAGCAGTACTTC. The chain carries TRBV4-2 and TRBJ2-7, with unresolved D. The CDR3 contains 13 residues. The V end lost 3 bases, the J end lost 5 bases, and 11 bases lay between the germline ends. Germline V gene data show CDR1 as LGHNA and CDR2 as YNFKEQ.

By its share, this clone is medium-sized (0.01 to 0.1%). The chain uses TRBV11-2 and TRBJ2-4; 15 positions agree with TRBD2. This CDR3 contains 17 residues. V gave up 5 bases and J gave up 8 bases; unmatched junction bases: 10. From germline, CDR1 is SGHAT and CDR2 FQNNGV. This CDR3 reads CASSGTSGRFGSDIQYF. Written as DNA, the CDR3 is TGTGCCAGCAGCGGGACTAGCGGGAGGTTCGGTTCAGACATTCAGTACTTC.

The chain combines TRBV5-1 with TRBJ2-1, with TRBD2 matching over 8 bases. The CDR3 length is 15 residues. CDR1 and CDR2 from the germline V gene are SGHRS and YFSETQ. V shed 6 bases, J shed 4 bases, and the junction held 9 bases outside the gene matches. The CDR3 loop reads CASTVGLADYNEQFF. In nucleotides, the CDR3 is TGCGCCAGCACCGTAGGACTAGCTGATTACAATGAGCAGTTCTTC.

The chain uses TRBV19 and TRBJ2-2; TRBD1 agrees at 9 bases. The CDR3 has 16 residues. CDR1 is LNHDA and CDR2 is SQIVND in the germline V gene (reference sequence). With V trimmed by 6 bases and J by 1 base, 6 bases remained unmatched. CDR3 loop: CASRETGGLNTGELFF. As DNA, the CDR3 is TGTGCCAGTAGAGAAACAGGGGGCCTGAACACCGGGGAGCTGTTTTTT. Using reference TRBV19 and TRBJ2-2 for the parts outside the CDR3, the full variable domain is DGGITQSPKYLFRKEGQNVTLSCEQNLNHDAMYWYRQDPGQGLRLIYYSQIVNDFQKGDIAEGYSVSREKKESFPLTVTSAQKNPTAFYLCASRETGGLNTGELFFGEGSRLTVL.

This clone was recorded a few times. The chain is built from TRBV5-1 and TRBJ2-7; D possibly matches TRBD1 or TRBD2 (5 bases each). Trimming removed 5 bases at V and 0 bases at J, with 15 bases between. In germline, CDR1 is SGHRS, CDR2 YFSETQ. The CDR3 has 15 residues. The CDR3 sequence: CASSSRDGPSYEQYF. The CDR3 nucleotides are TGCGCCAGCAGTAGCCGGGACGGACCCTCCTACGAGCAGTACTTC.

The J gene is TRBJ2-1, the V gene TRBV7-9, with 10 bases that match TRBD2. Germline-derived CDR1 and CDR2 are SEHNR and FQNEAQ (reference sequence). Trimming cost V 1 base and J 6 bases; bases outside gene matches: 9. The CDR3 has 17 amino acids. The DNA for the CDR3 is TGTGCCAGCAGCTTAGGTACGGGGCTAGCGGGAGCCAATGAGCAGTTCTTC. It specifies CASSLGTGLAGANEQFF.

J is TRBJ2-1 and V is TRBV4-2, with 7 nucleotides matching TRBD1. This CDR3 contains 15 residues. The germline CDR1 and CDR2 sequences are LGHNA and YNFKEQ. V shed 4 bases and J 3 bases; nucleotides not matched to a gene: 6. In nucleotides, the CDR3 is TGTGCCAGCAGCCCACGGACAGGCAACTACAATGAGCAGTTCTTC. It is translated as CASSPRTGNYNEQFF.

The rearrangement uses TRBV6-6 and TRBJ2-7; D is possibly TRBD2 (6 bases). Trimming shortened V by 3 bases and J by 1 base, and 13 bases separated the two germline ends. Germline CDR1 MNHNY, CDR2 SVGAGI (reference sequence). The CDR3 loop spans 15 amino acids. The CDR3 region is CASSYRSGRSYEQYF. The DNA for the CDR3 is TGTGCCAGCAGTTATAGGAGCGGGCGTTCCTACGAGCAGTACTTC.

The chain couples TRBV7-2 to TRBJ2-3; D remains ambiguous. This CDR3 region has 12 residues. V was clipped by 2 bases and J by 4 bases, with 4 bases between them. Germline CDR1 is SGHTA and CDR2 is FQGNSA. This CDR3 reads CASSLYADTQYF. The CDR3 DNA reads TGTGCCAGCAGCTTATATGCAGATACGCAGTATTTT. Full variable domain (outside the CDR3, taken from reference TRBV7-2 and TRBJ2-3): GAGVSQSPSNKVTEKGKDVELRCDPISGHTALYWYRQSLGQGLEFLIYFQGNSAPDKSGLPSDRFSAERTGGSVSTLTIQRTQQEDSAVYLCASSLYADTQYFGPGTRLTVL.

This rearrangement joins TRBV7-9 to TRBJ1-2; D call uncertain. Germline CDR1 and CDR2: SEHNR and FQNEAQ (reference sequence). The CDR3 is 14 amino acids. V was cut by 1 base and J by 2 bases, with 8 bases left in between. CDR3 residues: CASSLVPSNYGYTF. The CDR3 DNA reads as TGTGCCAGCAGCTTAGTTCCGTCCAACTATGGCTACACCTTC.

J is TRBJ2-3 and V is TRBV7-2, with 9 bases matching TRBD2. Germline CDR1 SGHTA, CDR2 FQGNSA. V dropped 3 bases and J dropped 4; count of bases not matched to a gene: 11. The CDR3 is 17 residues long. CDR3 residues: CASSFTIAGVRADTQYF. CDR3 sequence (DNA): TGTGCCAGCAGCTTCACAATAGCGGGAGTACGCGCAGATACGCAGTATTTT.

This clone was seen only a few times. The chain is built from TRBV2 and TRBJ2-1; 8 bases are shared with TRBD2. Per germline, CDR1 SNHLY and CDR2 FYNNEI. The ends lost 10 bases at V and 8 bases at J; junction bases unmatched: 10. The CDR3 runs 13 residues. CDR3: CATAGVAGHEQFF. The CDR3 DNA follows: TGTGCCACCGCGGGAGTAGCGGGGCATGAGCAGTTCTTC.

The rearrangement uses TRBV6-6 and TRBJ2-1, with D possibly being TRBD1 (6 bases). This CDR3 has 14 residues. Germline V gives CDR1 MNHNY, CDR2 SVGAGI (reference sequence). Between the trimmed V and J ends, which lost 9 bases and 0 bases, there was a span of 12 bases. The CDR3: CASAGTYSYNEQFF. In nucleotides, the CDR3 is TGTGCCAGTGCCGGGACATACTCCTACAATGAGCAGTTCTTC.

The chain uses TRBV10-3 and TRBJ2-3; unclear D gene. V lost 7 bases, J lost 4 bases, and 6 bases lay in between. Germline V gene data show CDR1 as ENHRY and CDR2 as SYGVKD. CDR3 length: 11 residues. The CDR3 is CAITAADTQYF. The CDR3 coding sequence is TGTGCCATCACGGCCGCAGATACGCAGTATTTT.

V and J are TRBV19 and TRBJ2-3, with 8 bases lining up with TRBD1. V was clipped by 5 bases and J by 0 bases; unmatched bases: 10. Per germline, CDR1 LNHDA and CDR2 SQIVND (reference sequence). This CDR3 region has 17 residues. The CDR3 reads CASSRRQGSASTDTQYF. The CDR3 coding sequence is TGTGCCAGTAGTCGCCGACAGGGGAGTGCTAGCACAGATACGCAGTATTTT.

The chain couples TRBV7-6 to TRBJ2-7; D is perhaps TRBD2 (7 bases). Trimming removed 5 bases at V and 6 bases at J, with 17 bases between. The germline V gene has CDR1 SGHVS and CDR2 FNYEAQ. The CDR3 totals 14 residues. CDR3 coding DNA: TGTGCCAGCAGCAGGGGGGAGGGGCTTCGCGAGCAGTACTTC. It specifies CASSRGEGLREQYF.

The chain combines TRBV7-2 with TRBJ1-5; D gene uncertain. With 1 base removed from V and 6 bases from J, the gap between germline ends came to 10 bases. Germline V gene lookup returns CDR1 SGHTA and CDR2 FQGNSA. This CDR3 has 14 amino acids. The CDR3 DNA sequence: TGTGCCAGCAGCTTAGTAGTCAACCGTCAGCCCCAGCATTTT. Encoded protein: CASSLVVNRQPQHF.

The genes are TRBV5-1 and TRBJ2-1; D perhaps matches TRBD2 (6 bases). Between the trimmed V and J ends, which lost 4 bases and 0 bases, there was a span of 14 bases. From germline, CDR1 is SGHRS and CDR2 YFSETQ. The CDR3 has 16 residues. CDR3 nucleotides: TGCGCCAGCAGCGATAATAGCGGATACTCCTACAATGAGCAGTTCTTC. Translation: CASSDNSGYSYNEQFF.

The chain couples TRBV7-2 to TRBJ2-1, with 12 nucleotides matching TRBD2. The CDR3 runs 16 residues. Germline V gives CDR1 SGHTA, CDR2 FQGNSA. The V segment lost 1 base and the J segment 7 bases; nucleotides outside the gene matches: 5. This CDR3 reads CASSLDLTSGRNEQFF. CDR3 sequence (DNA): TGTGCCAGCAGCTTAGATCTGACTAGCGGGAGAAATGAGCAGTTCTTC.

This chain joins TRBV29-1 and TRBJ2-7; 7 nucleotides agree with TRBD2. Per germline, CDR1 SQVTM and CDR2 ANQGSEA. The CDR3 loop spans 12 amino acids. Trimming took 7 bases from V and 6 from J; bases not matched to a gene: 9. The CDR3 reads CSATRTSGEQYF. In nucleotides, the CDR3 is TGCAGCGCCACACGGACTAGTGGCGAGCAGTACTTC.

This clone is classed as medium-sized (0.01 to 0.1%). This rearrangement joins TRBV7-3 to TRBJ2-3, with TRBD1 matching 9 bases. Losses at the gene ends were 5 bases for V and 7 bases for J; bases not matched to a gene: 7. CDR1 and CDR2 (germline): SGHTA, FQGTGA. This CDR3 is 14 amino acids long. CDR3 sequence: CASSTPGQGNTQYF. CDR3 nucleotides: TGTGCCAGCAGCACCCCGGGACAGGGTAATACGCAGTATTTT.

This clone appeared a single time. This same CDR3 is encoded by further DNA sequences in the sample. The chain combines TRBV7-3 with TRBJ1-1, with 7 bases lining up with TRBD1. The germline V gene encodes CDR1 SGHTA and CDR2 FQGTGA. The CDR3 has 12 residues. Trimming removed 5 bases from V and 8 bases from J; junction bases left unmatched: 5. The CDR3 DNA reads TGTGCCAGCAGCCCGTCGGGACAGGAAGCTTTCTTT. Its translation is CASSPSGQEAFF.

The gene calls are TRBV19 and TRBJ2-7; possible D gene TRBD2, 5 bases. The germline CDR1 and CDR2 sequences are LNHDA and SQIVND (reference sequence). V was shortened by 6 bases and J by 4 bases, with 13 bases between the two germline ends. This CDR3 is 13 amino acids long. CDR3 DNA sequence: TGTGCCAGTAGCGAGACTAAGCTTTACGAGCAGTACTTC. Protein sequence: CASSETKLYEQYF.